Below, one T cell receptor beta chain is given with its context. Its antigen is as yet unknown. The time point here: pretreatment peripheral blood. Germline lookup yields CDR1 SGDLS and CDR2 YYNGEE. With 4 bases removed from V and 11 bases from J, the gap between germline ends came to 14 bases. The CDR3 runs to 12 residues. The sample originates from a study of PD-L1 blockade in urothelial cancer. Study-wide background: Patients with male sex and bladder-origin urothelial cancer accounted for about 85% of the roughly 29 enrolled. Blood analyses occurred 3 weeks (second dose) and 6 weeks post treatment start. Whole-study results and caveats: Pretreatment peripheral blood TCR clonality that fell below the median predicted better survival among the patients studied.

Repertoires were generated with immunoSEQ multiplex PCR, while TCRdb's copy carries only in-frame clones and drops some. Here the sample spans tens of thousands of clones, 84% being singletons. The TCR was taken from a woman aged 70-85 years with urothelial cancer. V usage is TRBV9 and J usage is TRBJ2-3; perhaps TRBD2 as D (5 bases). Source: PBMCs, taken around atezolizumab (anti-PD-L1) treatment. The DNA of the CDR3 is TGTGCCAGCAGCACCTCGGAGAGCGGGCAGTATTTT. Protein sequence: CASSTSESGQYF.